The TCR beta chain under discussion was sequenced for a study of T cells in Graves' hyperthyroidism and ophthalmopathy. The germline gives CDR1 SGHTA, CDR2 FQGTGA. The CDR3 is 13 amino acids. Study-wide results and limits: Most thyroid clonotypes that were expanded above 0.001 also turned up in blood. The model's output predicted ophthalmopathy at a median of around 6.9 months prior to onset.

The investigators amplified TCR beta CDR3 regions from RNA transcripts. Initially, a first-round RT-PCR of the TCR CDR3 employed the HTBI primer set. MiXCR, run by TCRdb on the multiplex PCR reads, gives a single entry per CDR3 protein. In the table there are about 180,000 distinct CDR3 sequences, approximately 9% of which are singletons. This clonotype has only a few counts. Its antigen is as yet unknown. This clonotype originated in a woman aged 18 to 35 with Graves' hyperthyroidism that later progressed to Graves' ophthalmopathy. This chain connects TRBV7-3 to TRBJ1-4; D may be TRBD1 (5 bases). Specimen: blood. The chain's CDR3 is CATAQGPNEKLFF. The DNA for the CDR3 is TGTGCAACGGCCCAGGGACCTAATGAAAAACTGTTTTTT.